A few counts support the clone carrying this T cell receptor beta chain. Its antigen is unidentified. The length of the CDR3 is 15 residues. Trimming cost V 5 bases and J 7 bases; bases outside gene matches: 7. Germline CDR1 and CDR2: MNHEY and SMNVEV (reference sequence). Sequenced with the Oncomine TCR Beta short-read assay was DNA taken from cultured CD4+ T cells. In TCRdb, the PCR reads were re-called with MiXCR into one record per CDR3 protein. The sample records thousands of distinct CDR3 sequences, under 55% being singletons. The entry originates in a study of vaccination and CD4 T cells after COVID-19. The treatment is: approximately 11-day PBMC culture with coronavirus spike peptide pools or control peptides (ViraFEST assay). These CD4+ T cells came from an unexposed donor, sampled before the COVID-19 pandemic (2011-2018).

The clonotype originates from a human donor in good health. The V and J genes are TRBV27 and TRBJ1-6; 8 bases agree with TRBD1. Sequencing used CD4+ T cells from blood, cultured in vitro. CDR3 coding DNA: TGTGCCAGCAGTCCCCAACGGACAGGGAATTCACCCCTCCACTTT. This encodes CASSPQRTGNSPLHF.